This TCR beta chain comes out of a study of response to subunit inactivated influenza vaccine. Study-level findings and limits: Authors suggested each seasonal flu vaccination may recruit only limited numbers of new T cells.

With respect to this clonotype: The antigen is undetermined.

V trimming: 0 bases; J trimming: 0 bases; junction bases outside the gene matches: 1. Germline loops: CDR1 LGHNA, CDR2 YNFKEQ. The CDR3 length is 16 residues. MiXCR, run by TCRdb on the RT-PCR reads, gives a single entry per CDR3 protein. The table shows some 640,000 distinct CDR3 sequences, with more than 11% occurring only once. The sequencing used PBMCs from blood, collected 14 to 15 days before vaccination. The chain employs TRBV4-2 and TRBJ2-2, with 7 bases lining up with TRBD2. The source is a man aged 50 to 60 who received an inactivated influenza vaccine. The CDR3 DNA follows: TGTGCCAGCAGCCAAGAACGGGGGGCGAACACCGGGGAGCTGTTTTTT. Translating gives CASSQERGANTGELFF.